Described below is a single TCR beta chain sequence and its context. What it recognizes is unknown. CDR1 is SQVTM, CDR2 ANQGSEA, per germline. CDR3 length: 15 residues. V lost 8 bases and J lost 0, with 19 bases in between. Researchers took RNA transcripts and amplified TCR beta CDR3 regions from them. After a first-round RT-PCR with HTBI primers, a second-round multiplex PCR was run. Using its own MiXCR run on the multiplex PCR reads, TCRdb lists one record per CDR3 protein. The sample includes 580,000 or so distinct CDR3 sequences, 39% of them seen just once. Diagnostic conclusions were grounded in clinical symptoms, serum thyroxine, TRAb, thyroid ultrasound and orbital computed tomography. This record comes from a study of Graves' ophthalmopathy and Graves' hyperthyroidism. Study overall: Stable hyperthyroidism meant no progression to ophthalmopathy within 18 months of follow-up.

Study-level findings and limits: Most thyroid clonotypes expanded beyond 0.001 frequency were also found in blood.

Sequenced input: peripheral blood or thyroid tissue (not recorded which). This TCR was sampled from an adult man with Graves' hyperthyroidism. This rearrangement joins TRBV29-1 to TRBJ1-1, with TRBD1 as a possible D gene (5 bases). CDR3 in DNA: TGCAGCTTGGACGCCTATGGGGGTTTGAACACTGAAGCTTTCTTT. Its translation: CSLDAYGGLNTEAFF.